This T cell receptor (beta chain) was captured in a study of blood T cell repertoires in COVID-19. Study-wide background: The cDNA or gDNA used as material had been derived from T cells, B-cell-depleted T cells, or PBMCs.

Original analysis: Counts of nucleated cells, estimated from reference gene primer amplification, were obtained. Some clones are missing from TCRdb's copy, which holds only in-frame ones; the method was immunoSEQ multiplex PCR. V and J calls and clone size come straight from that table; D and trimming were deduced from the DNA. The data show roughly 20,000 clones, roughly nine tenths seen once. The V and J ends lost 2 bases and 7 bases respectively, with 14 bases between them. This CDR3 contains 13 residues. CDR1 is GTSNPN and CDR2 is SVGIG in the germline V gene (reference sequence). Sequenced sample: peripheral blood. This chain joins TRBV30 and TRBJ1-2, with D maybe TRBD1 (6 bases). This TCR came from a human donor in a cohort sampled during active COVID-19. The CDR3 nucleotides are TGTGCCTGGAGTCCCATGGGGACATCTGGCTACACCTTC. This encodes CAWSPMGTSGYTF.